The 3 T cell receptor beta chains below were found in one sample sequenced in a study of CD8 T cells in Susac syndrome. Random hexamers primed reverse transcription of about 0.5 to 1 ug RNA. Each CDR3 protein gets one entry after TCRdb re-called the immunoSEQ multiplex PCR reads with MiXCR. The top ten hold 0.45% to 0.55% of the sample, which has 75,000 to 95,000 distinct CDR3 sequences, approximately 95% seen once. The specimen sequenced was CD8+ T cells from PBMCs. Every receptor here comes from a human donor with Susac syndrome.

This rearrangement joins TRBV27 to TRBJ2-7; D is unresolved. CDR1 and CDR2 from the germline V gene are MNHEY and SMNVEV (reference sequence). Between the trimmed V and J ends, which lost 5 bases and 4 bases, there was a span of 12 bases. This CDR3 region has 13 residues. For the CDR3, the DNA is TGTGCCAGCAGTCCCCGAAAGACGTACGAGCAGTACTTC. It codes for CASSPRKTYEQYF.

This clonotype occurred a few times. The V and J genes are TRBV12-3 or TRBV12-4 and TRBJ2-5; 8 bases are shared with TRBD2. Germline trimming cut 1 base from V and 5 bases from J; bases unmatched to any gene: 3. There are 14 residues in the CDR3. The CDR3 region has the DNA TGTGCCAGCAGTTTAGGCGGGGGGCGGGAGACCCAGTACTTC. This codes for CASSLGGGRETQYF.

The CDR3 nucleotides are TGTGCCAGCAGCCCTAATACAGGGGCCTACGAGCAGTACTTC. As protein: CASSPNTGAYEQYF. This rearrangement joins TRBV12-3 or TRBV12-4 to TRBJ2-7; the match to TRBD1 covers 7 bases. The CDR3 sequence is 14 residues long. V was pared by 6 bases and J by 2 bases, with 7 bases of the junction left unmatched.